One TCR beta chain is described in this entry. Its cognate antigen is unknown. Time point reported: healthy volunteer bleed at 2 weeks. Blood, whole and unfractionated, served as the source for total RNA extraction. These data belong to a study of human T cells and chemical hapten exposure. Regarding the study as a whole: TCRs exceeding a frequency of 1 in 1000 stayed unchanged under DPC sensitization.

The library attached unique molecular identifiers to individual cDNA molecules. TCRdb redid the calling of the RACE reads with MiXCR, one entry per CDR3 protein. The data show about 93,000 distinct CDR3 sequences, approximately 9.7% seen once. Sequenced material: whole blood. The receptor's source is a female donor in good health. Some clones in this sample may be carry-over from other donors' samples.

CDR3 coding DNA: TGTGCCAGTAGTTTGAACCCGGGGGATGGCTACACCTTC. Its protein product is CASSLNPGDGYTF. The V and J genes are TRBV19 and TRBJ1-2; D possibly corresponds to TRBD1 (5 bases). The length of the CDR3 is 13 residues. The ends were cut back, 5 bases at V and 6 bases at J, with 13 bases in the middle. CDR1 is LNHDA and CDR2 is SQIVND in the germline V gene (reference sequence). The entire variable domain, with the rest obtained from reference TRBV19 and TRBJ1-2, is as follows: DGGITQSPKYLFRKEGQNVTLSCEQNLNHDAMYWYRQDPGQGLRLIYYSQIVNDFQKGDIAEGYSVSREKKESFPLTVTSAQKNPTAFYLCASSLNPGDGYTFGSGTRLTVV.